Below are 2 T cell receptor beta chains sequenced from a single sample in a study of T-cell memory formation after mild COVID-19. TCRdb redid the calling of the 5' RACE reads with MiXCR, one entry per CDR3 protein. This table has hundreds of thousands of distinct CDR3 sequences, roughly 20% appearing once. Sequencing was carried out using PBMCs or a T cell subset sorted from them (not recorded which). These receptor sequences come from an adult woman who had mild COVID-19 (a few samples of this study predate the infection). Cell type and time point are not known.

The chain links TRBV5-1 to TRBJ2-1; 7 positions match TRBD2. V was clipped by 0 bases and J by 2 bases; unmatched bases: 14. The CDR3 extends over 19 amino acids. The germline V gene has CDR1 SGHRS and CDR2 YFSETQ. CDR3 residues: CASSLALSRETPAYNEQFF. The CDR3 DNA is TGCGCCAGCAGCTTGGCGCTTTCGCGGGAGACCCCCGCCTACAATGAGCAGTTCTTC.

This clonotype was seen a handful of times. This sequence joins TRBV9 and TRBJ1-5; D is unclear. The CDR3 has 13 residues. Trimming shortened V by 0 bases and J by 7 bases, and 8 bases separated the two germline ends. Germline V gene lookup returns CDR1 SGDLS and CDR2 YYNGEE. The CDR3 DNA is TGTGCCAGCAGCGTAGATGAGGGACAGCCCCAGCATTTT. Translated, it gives CASSVDEGQPQHF.